This T cell receptor (beta chain) comes out of a study of cytomegalovirus exposure and HLA in healthy donors. PCR amplification relied on 60 Vbeta primers (plus 13 Jbeta primers). The table came from immunoSEQ multiplex PCR; TCRdb's copy has only in-frame clones and leaves some out. The sample shows 200,000 to 250,000 clones, 83% of them seen only once. As regards this clone: The antigen is undetermined.

V lost 3 bases, J lost 4 bases, and 8 bases stayed unmatched. Germline CDR1 SGDLS, CDR2 YYNGEE. The CDR3 covers 16 residues. Findings of the study overall: Many donors shared some public TCRs, even though most TCR sequences were rare. Analysis was carried out at a later point, and it linked a missense DCLRE1C variant to TCR beta V- and J-gene trimming. Fewer than 200 TCR beta chains were listed as cytomegalovirus-associated. In an earlier analysis, in some 500 donors, most V segments appeared productive either ~90% or ~30% of the time.

The sample was PBMCs. The genes are TRBV9 and TRBJ2-3, with 10 positions matching TRBD1. The TCR was taken from a girl aged 5-17 years in good health and CMV-seronegative. The DNA for the CDR3 is TGTGCCAGCAGCGCCGACAGGGGGCAGACGGCAGATACGCAGTATTTT. It yields the protein CASSADRGQTADTQYF.